This T cell receptor (beta chain) was profiled in a study of shared clonotypes between healthy human individuals. Findings and limits, study-wide: It was observed that roughly 5.4% of naive CD4 clonotypes were shared across several donors.

It was CD45RO-negative cells, positively selected for CCR7, that made up naive CD8 cells, with terminally differentiated effector memory CD45RA+ cells excluded. Study donors comprised healthy, HIV-negative adults devoid of recent acute infection or vaccination. The assay was immunoSEQ multiplex PCR, and TCRdb's table has in-frame clones only and misses some. The table shows millions of clones, with 93% occurring only once. The CDR3 consists of 14 residues. Looked up from germline, CDR1 is MNHEY and CDR2 is SVGAGI. V lost 2 bases and J 8 bases, leaving 14 bases between the germline ends. About this clone itself: What it binds is unknown.

The clonotype was recovered from a man aged 18 to 35 in good health. Some clones in this sample may be carry-over from other donors' samples. Sequenced material: naive CD8+ T cells from PBMCs. The genes are TRBV6-5 and TRBJ2-3; D is unresolved. This chain's CDR3 is CASSYLHTTGTQYF. The CDR3 DNA follows: TGTGCCAGCAGTTACCTCCACACAACCGGTACGCAGTATTTT.